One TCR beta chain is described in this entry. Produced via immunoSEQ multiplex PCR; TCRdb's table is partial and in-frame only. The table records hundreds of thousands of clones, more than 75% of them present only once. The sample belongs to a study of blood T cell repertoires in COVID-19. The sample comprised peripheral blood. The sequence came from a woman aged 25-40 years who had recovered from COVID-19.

The DNA for the CDR3 is TGTGCCAGCAGTTCCGAGGCTAGCGGGAAGGGGTACAATGAGCAGTTCTTC. Its translation: CASSSEASGKGYNEQFF. The J gene is TRBJ2-1, the V gene TRBV7-3; 9 bases fit TRBD2. There are 17 residues in the CDR3. With V trimmed by 6 bases and J by 4 bases, 13 bases remained unmatched. Germline V gene lookup returns CDR1 SGHTA and CDR2 FQGTGA.